This TCR beta chain was captured by sequencing in a study of tumor-infiltrating lymphocytes in localized non-small cell lung cancer. The CDR3 spans 15 residues. Germline-derived CDR1 and CDR2 are LGHNA and YNFKEQ. Trimming stripped 5 bases from V and 3 bases from J, with 16 bases between. The count of this clone is one. The antigen is not known. Regarding the study as a whole: Higher tumor T cell infiltration than in uninvolved lung was supported by TCRbeta sequencing.

Assay: immunoSEQ multiplex PCR; the TCRdb copy retains only in-frame clones and omits some. The profile shows about 8,400 clones, approximately 80% of them singletons. The origin of this receptor is a human donor with non-small cell lung cancer. The rearrangement joins TRBV4-2 to TRBJ1-1; possibly TRBD1 for D (5 bases). Material: lung tumor tissue. CDR3 coding DNA: TGTGCCAGCAGCTTGAAGGGGACGGAGGACACTGAAGCTTTCTTT. This codes for CASSLKGTEDTEAFF.